This T cell receptor beta chain originates from a study of blood T cell repertoires in COVID-19. Turning to the study itself: The origin of the acute and convalescent COVID-19 samples was the United States, Italy and Spain.

Residents of 24 US areas, aged about 18 to 95 years, made up the participants. Two negative PCRs, clearance, or symptom resolution characterized the recovered Cohort 3 donors. As originally analysed: Amplified reference gene primers provided the basis for estimating nucleated cell counts. TCRdb keeps only in-frame clones here, not all; method: immunoSEQ multiplex PCR. D and trimming were read from the DNA, whereas the V and J calls and clone size are those reported in that table. The table shows 110,000 to 150,000 clones, with roughly 85% occurring only once. The germline gives CDR1 SEHNR, CDR2 FQNEAQ (reference sequence). The CDR3 is 16 amino acids. Losses at the gene ends were 5 bases for V and 0 bases for J; bases not matched to a gene: 5.

The sample was PBMCs or T cells enriched from blood (not recorded which). The TCR originated in a man aged 50 to 59 who had recovered from COVID-19. V is TRBV7-9 and J is TRBJ2-1; 9 bases are a match to TRBD2. The CDR3 sequence is CASSRISGSSYNEQFF. CDR3 nucleotides: TGTGCCAGCAGCCGAATTAGCGGGAGCTCCTACAATGAGCAGTTCTTC.